This T cell receptor beta chain was sequenced in a study of blood T cell repertoires in COVID-19. This CDR3 has 15 residues. The germline V gene has CDR1 SGDLS and CDR2 YYNGEE. The V gene end was trimmed by 2 bases and the J gene end by 2 bases; junction bases not matched to a gene: 3. Using immunoSEQ multiplex PCR, the repertoire was profiled, and TCRdb retains in-frame clones only, with some absent. Here the sample spans some 270,000 clones, roughly 85% being singletons. The chain recombines TRBV9 with TRBJ2-2; 7 bases are shared with TRBD2. This TCR derives from a woman aged 50 to 60 with acute COVID-19. The material sequenced was PBMCs or T cells enriched from blood (not recorded which). The chain's CDR3 is CASSVGRSNTGELFF. In nucleotides, the CDR3 is TGTGCCAGCAGCGTCGGGAGGAGCAACACCGGGGAGCTGTTTTTT.